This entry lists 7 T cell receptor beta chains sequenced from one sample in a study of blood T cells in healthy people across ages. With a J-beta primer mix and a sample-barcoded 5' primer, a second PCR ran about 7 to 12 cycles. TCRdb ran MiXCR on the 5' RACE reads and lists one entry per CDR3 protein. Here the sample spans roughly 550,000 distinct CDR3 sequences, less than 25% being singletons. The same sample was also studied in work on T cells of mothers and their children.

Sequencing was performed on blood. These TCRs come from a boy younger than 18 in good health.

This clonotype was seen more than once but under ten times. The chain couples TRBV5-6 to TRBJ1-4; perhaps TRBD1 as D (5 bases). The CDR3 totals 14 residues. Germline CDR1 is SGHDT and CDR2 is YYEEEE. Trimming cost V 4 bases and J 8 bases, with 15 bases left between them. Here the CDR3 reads CASSPGGVTEKLFF. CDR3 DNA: TGTGCCAGCAGCCCGGGGGGGGTGACAGAAAAACTGTTTTTT.

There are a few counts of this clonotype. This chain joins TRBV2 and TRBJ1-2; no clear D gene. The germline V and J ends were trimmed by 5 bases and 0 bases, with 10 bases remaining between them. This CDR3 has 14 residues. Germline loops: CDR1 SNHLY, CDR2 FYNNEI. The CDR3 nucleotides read TGTGCCAGCAGTCCGCTCGAGTCTAACTATGGCTACACCTTC. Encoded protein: CASSPLESNYGYTF.

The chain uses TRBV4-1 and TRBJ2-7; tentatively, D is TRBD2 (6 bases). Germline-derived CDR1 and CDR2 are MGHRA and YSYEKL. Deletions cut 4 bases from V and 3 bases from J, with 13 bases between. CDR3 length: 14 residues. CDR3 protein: CASSLRGLLYEQYF. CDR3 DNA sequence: TGCGCCAGCAGCCTGCGGGGCTTACTCTACGAGCAGTACTTC.

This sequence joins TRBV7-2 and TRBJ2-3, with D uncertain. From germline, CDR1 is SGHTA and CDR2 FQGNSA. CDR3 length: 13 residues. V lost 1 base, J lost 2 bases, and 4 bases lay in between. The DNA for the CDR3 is TGTGCCAGCAGCTTAGTGGACACAGATACGCAGTATTTT. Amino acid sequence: CASSLVDTDTQYF.

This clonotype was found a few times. CDR3 protein: CASSQGLAGVQPQHF. The CDR3 nucleotides read TGTGCCAGCAGCCAAGGATTGGCAGGGGTTCAGCCCCAGCATTTT. V usage is TRBV4-2 and J usage is TRBJ1-5; D perhaps matches TRBD1 (6 bases). Germline V gene lookup returns CDR1 LGHNA and CDR2 YNFKEQ. V was cut by 1 base and J by 6 bases, with 13 bases left in between. The CDR3 extends over 15 amino acids.

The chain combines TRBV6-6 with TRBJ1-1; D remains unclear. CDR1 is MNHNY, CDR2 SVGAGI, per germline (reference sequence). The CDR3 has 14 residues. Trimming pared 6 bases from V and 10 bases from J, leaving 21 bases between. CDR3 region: CASSYILEGSGAFF. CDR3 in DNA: TGTGCCAGCAGCTATATACTGGAAGGCTCGGGAGCTTTCTTT.

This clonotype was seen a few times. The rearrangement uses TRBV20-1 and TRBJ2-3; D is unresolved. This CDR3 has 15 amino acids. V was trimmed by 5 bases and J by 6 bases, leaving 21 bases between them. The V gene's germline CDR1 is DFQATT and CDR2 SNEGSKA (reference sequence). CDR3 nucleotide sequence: TGCAGTGCTTTCCCTTCAGGACCTCTTCTGGATACGCAGTATTTT. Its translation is CSAFPSGPLLDTQYF.